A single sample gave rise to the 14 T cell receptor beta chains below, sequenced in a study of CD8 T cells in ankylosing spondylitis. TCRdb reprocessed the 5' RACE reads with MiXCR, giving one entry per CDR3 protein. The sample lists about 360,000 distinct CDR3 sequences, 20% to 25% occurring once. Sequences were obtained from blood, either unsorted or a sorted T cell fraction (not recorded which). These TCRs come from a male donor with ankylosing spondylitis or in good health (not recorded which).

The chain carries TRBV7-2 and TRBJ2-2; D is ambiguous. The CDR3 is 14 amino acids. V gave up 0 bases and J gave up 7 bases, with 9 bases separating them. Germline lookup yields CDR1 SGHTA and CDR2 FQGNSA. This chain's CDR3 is CASSLAYGVGELFF. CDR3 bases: TGTGCCAGCAGCTTAGCGTATGGGGTCGGGGAGCTGTTTTTT.

CDR3 in amino acids: CASSLGPQWETQYF. The CDR3 DNA reads as TGTGCCAGCAGCTTAGGGCCACAATGGGAGACCCAGTACTTC. This chain uses TRBV11-2 with TRBJ2-5; D uncertain. The germline CDR1 and CDR2 sequences are SGHAT and FQNNGV. Trimming left V 1 base short and J 5 bases short, with 11 bases between. This CDR3 is built from 14 residues.

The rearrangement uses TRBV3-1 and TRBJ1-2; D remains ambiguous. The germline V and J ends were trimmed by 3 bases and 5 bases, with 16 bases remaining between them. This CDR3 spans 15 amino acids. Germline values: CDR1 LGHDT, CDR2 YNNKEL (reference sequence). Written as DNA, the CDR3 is TGTGCCAGCAGCCACCCCGGCGGCGGGTCATATGGCTACACCTTC. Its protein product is CASSHPGGGSYGYTF.

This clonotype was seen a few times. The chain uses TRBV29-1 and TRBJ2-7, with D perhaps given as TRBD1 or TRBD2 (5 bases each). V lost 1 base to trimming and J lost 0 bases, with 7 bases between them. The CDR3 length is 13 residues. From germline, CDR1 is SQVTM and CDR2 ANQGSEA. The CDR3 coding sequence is TGCAGCGTTGAAGGAGGGGTCTCCTACGAGCAGTACTTC. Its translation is CSVEGGVSYEQYF.

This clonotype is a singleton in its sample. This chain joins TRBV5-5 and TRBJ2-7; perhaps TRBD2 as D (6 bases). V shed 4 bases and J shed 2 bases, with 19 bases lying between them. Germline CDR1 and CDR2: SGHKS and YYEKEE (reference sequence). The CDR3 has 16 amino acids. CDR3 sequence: CASSPYTGTGAYEQYF. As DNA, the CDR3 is TGTGCCAGCAGCCCATACACCGGGACGGGGGCCTACGAGCAGTACTTC.

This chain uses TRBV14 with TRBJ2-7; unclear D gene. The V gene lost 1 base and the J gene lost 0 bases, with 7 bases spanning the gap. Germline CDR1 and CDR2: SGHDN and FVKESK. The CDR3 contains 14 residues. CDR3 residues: CASSQALNSYEQYF. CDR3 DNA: TGTGCCAGCAGCCAAGCACTAAACTCCTACGAGCAGTACTTC.

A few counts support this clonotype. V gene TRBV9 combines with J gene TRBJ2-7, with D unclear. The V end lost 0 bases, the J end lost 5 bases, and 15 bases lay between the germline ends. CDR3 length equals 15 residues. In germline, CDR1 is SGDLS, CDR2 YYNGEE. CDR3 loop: CASSVVGRVADEQYF. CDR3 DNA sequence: TGTGCCAGCAGCGTAGTTGGACGGGTCGCTGACGAGCAGTACTTC.

CDR3 sequence: CASSPGFRGLAGGNANTGELFF. DNA for the CDR3: TGCGCCAGCAGCCCAGGTTTCCGGGGACTAGCGGGTGGCAACGCGAACACCGGGGAGCTGTTTTTT. The chain links TRBV4-1 to TRBJ2-2; TRBD2 matches 12 bases. The ends lost 4 bases at V and 0 bases at J; junction bases unmatched: 18. The germline V gene encodes CDR1 MGHRA and CDR2 YSYEKL. The CDR3 has 22 residues.

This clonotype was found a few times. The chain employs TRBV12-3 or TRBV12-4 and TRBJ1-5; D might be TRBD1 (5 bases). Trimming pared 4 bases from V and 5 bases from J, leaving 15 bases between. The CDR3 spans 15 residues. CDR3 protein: CASSSTLGQHQPQHF. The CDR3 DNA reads TGTGCCAGCAGTTCCACCCTCGGACAACATCAGCCCCAGCATTTT.

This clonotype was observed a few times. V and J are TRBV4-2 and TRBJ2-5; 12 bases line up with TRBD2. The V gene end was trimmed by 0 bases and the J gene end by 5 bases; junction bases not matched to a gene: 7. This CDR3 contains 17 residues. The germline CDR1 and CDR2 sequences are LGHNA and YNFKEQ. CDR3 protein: CASSQDWTSGTGETQYF. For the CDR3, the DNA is TGTGCCAGCAGCCAAGATTGGACTAGCGGGACTGGGGAGACCCAGTACTTC.

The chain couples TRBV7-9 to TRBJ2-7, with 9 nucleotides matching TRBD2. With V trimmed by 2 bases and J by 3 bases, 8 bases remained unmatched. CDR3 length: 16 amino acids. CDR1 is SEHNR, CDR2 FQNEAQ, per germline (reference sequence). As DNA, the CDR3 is TGTGCCAGCAGCTTATCCGGGACTAGCTCCTACTACGAGCAGTACTTC. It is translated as CASSLSGTSSYYEQYF.

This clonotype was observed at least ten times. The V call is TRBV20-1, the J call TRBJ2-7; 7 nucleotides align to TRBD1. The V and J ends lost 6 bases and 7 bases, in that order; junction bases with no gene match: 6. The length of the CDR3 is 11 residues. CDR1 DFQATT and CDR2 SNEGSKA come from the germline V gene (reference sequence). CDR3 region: CSATTGREQYF. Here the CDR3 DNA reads TGCAGTGCAACGACAGGGAGAGAGCAGTACTTC.

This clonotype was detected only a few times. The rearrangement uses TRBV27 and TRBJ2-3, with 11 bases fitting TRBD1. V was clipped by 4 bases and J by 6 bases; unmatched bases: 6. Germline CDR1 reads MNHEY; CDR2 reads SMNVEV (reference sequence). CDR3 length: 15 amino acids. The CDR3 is CASSWGTGGSDTQYF. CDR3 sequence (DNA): TGTGCCAGCAGTTGGGGGACAGGGGGTTCGGATACGCAGTATTTT.

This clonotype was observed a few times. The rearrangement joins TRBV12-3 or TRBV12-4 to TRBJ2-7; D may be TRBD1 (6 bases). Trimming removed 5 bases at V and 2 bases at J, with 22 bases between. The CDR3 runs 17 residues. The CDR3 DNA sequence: TGTGCCAGCAGTCCCGCCCTTATGTGGGGGCCAACCTACGAGCAGTACTTC. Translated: CASSPALMWGPTYEQYF.